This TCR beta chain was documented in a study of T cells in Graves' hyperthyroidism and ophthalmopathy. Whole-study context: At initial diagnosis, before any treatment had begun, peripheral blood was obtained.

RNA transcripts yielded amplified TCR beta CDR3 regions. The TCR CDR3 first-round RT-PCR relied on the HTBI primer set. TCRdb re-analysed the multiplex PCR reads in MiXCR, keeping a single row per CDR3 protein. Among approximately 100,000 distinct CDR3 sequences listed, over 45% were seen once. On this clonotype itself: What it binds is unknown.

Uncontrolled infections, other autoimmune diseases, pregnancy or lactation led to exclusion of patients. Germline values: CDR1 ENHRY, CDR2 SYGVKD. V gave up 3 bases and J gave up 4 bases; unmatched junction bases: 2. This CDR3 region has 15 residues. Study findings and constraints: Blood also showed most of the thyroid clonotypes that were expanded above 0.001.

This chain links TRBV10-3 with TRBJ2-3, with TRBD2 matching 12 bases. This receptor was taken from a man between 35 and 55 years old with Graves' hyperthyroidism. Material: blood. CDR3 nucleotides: TGTGCCATCAGTGAAGGACTAGCGGGGTCAGATACGCAGTATTTT. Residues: CAISEGLAGSDTQYF.